Reported below is one TCR beta chain. The sample originates from a study of identical twins. Only healthy Caucasians were enrolled as donors. V was clipped by 5 bases and J by 3 bases; unmatched bases: 10. This CDR3 is built from 18 residues. From germline, CDR1 is MNHEY and CDR2 SVGEGT. A universal primer binding site was introduced by template switching. The final cDNA contained unique molecular identifiers. TCRdb re-derived calls from the 5' RACE reads in MiXCR, one entry per CDR3 protein. This table has about 190,000 distinct CDR3 sequences, about 16% appearing once. The sample was also linked to a second study, of T cells expressing NK-cell markers. That report notes: In sorted CD3+CD56+NKG2C+, CD3+CD56+NKG2C- and CD3+CD56-NKG2C+ T cells, TCR beta repertoires were obtained. Questions lingered over whether expanded NKG2C+ T cell clones were HCMV-specific.

The rearrangement links TRBV6-2 or TRBV6-3 to TRBJ2-1; the match to TRBD2 covers 13 bases. Sequences were obtained from CD8+ T cells sorted from blood. This clonotype originated in a woman aged 18-35 years in good health. CDR3 sequence reads: CASSTLAGGPPRYNEQFF. The CDR3 nucleotides read TGTGCCAGCAGTACACTAGCGGGAGGGCCACCCCGCTACAATGAGCAGTTCTTC.